This note documents a single T cell receptor (beta chain) sequence. The antigen remains unidentified. The method was immunoSEQ multiplex PCR; TCRdb's version includes in-frame clones alone and lacks a portion of them. The data contain 1 million to 1.2 million clones, 70% to 85% of them singletons. This record comes from a study of shared clonotypes between healthy human individuals. Whole-study findings and limits: Sequencing depth was expected to influence donor clonotype sharing. The naive CD4 repertoires of several donors were compared, and roughly 5% of clonotypes were shared.

The CDR3 totals 16 residues. Germline V gene data show CDR1 as LGHNA and CDR2 as YNFKEQ. Trimming at V came to 4 bases and at J to 6 bases, leaving 10 bases not matched to a gene. The sample taken for sequencing was memory CD4+ T cells from PBMCs. Described subset: CD45RA-negative fraction. The V and J genes are TRBV4-2 and TRBJ2-1, with 9 bases fitting TRBD1. The receptor was isolated from a man between 18 and 35 years old in good health. Some clones in this sample may be carry-over from other donors' samples. The CDR3 DNA reads as TGTGCCAGCAGCCGTCCCCCGGGACAGGGAGGCAATGAGCAGTTCTTC. The encoded protein is CASSRPPGQGGNEQFF.